The sample holds one count of the clone carrying this T cell receptor beta chain. This table comes from immunoSEQ multiplex PCR, and its TCRdb copy is limited to in-frame clones, with some not included. The sample has approximately 270,000 clones; about 86% are singletons. CDR1 is LGHNA, CDR2 YNFKEQ, per germline. Between the trimmed V and J ends, which lost 6 bases and 3 bases, there was a span of 11 bases. CDR3 length: 13 amino acids. This record belongs to a study of blood T cell repertoires in COVID-19. Across the whole study: Some COVID-19 samples were acute and others convalescent; all came from the United States, Italy and Spain.

Material for sequencing was peripheral blood. J is TRBJ1-2 and V is TRBV4-2, with D possibly being TRBD1 (6 bases). The origin of this receptor is an older man with acute or convalescent COVID-19. CDR3 nucleotide sequence: TGTGCCAGCAGACAGGGACTAGACTATGGCTACACCTTC. Translating gives CASRQGLDYGYTF.